This entry lists 2 T cell receptor beta chains sequenced from one sample in a study of neurological immune-mediated disorders. From the 5' RACE reads, TCRdb called clonotypes with MiXCR, one entry per CDR3 protein. The profile shows roughly 89,000 distinct CDR3 sequences, 2.5% to 3% of them singletons. The sequenced sample consisted of PBMCs. These TCRs come from a woman in her twenties or thirties with multiple sclerosis.

This clonotype has ten or more counts. The chain links TRBV5-1 to TRBJ2-5; 8 nucleotides agree with TRBD2. The CDR3 runs to 16 residues. The V gene end was trimmed by 6 bases and the J gene end by 1 base; junction bases not matched to a gene: 11. CDR1 is SGHRS, CDR2 YFSETQ, per germline. The CDR3 DNA sequence: TGCGCCAGCAAGACAACTAGCGGAGTTATCCAAGAGACCCAGTACTTC. It translates to CASKTTSGVIQETQYF.

The table lists this clonotype with many counts. This chain links TRBV29-1 with TRBJ2-7; TRBD2 matches at 8 bases. Germline lookup yields CDR1 SQVTM and CDR2 ANQGSEA. The CDR3 length is 12 residues. Trimming removed 7 bases from V and 7 bases from J; junction bases left unmatched: 9. CDR3 in DNA: TGCAGCGGTACGGGGGGGCTGGGTGAGCAGTACTTC. Amino acid sequence: CSGTGGLGEQYF.